The present TCR beta chain was sequenced within a study of blood T cell repertoires in COVID-19 (dated by TCRdb to 2019 to 2021). Looking at the study overall: Samples from collaborators originated in the United States, Italy and Spain and spanned both the acute and convalescent phases of COVID-19. The repertoires were released in a freely available public database meant as a resource for research on the immune response to SARS-CoV-2. Sample metadata almost always included a de-identified subject ID, COVID-19 status, age in years and sex. Where available, HLA class I and class II types were obtained from metadata supplied by the sample provider rather than from assay-based typing. The prospective study material was composed of cDNA or gDNA derived from T cells, B-cell-depleted T cells, or PBMCs. The dataset comprised deeply sampled blood TCRbeta repertoires from subjects exposed to, actively infected with, or recovered from COVID-19. Samples came from the ongoing ImmuneRACE study (first 160 participants) plus 1,254 subjects from 6 global collaborators. Broad study findings and their caveats: The quantity of clinical and demographic metadata differed by source and by participant and was supplied without curation.

The immunoSEQ Assay, a bias-controlled multiplex PCR, was used to amplify TCRbeta CDR3 regions from genomic DNA. The original pipeline was this. Within the assay, amplification of reference gene primers was used to estimate how many nucleated cells each sample contained. Sequence reads were collapsed and filtered to measure the absolute abundance of every unique TCRbeta CDR3 rearrangement. For each sample, productive Simpson clonality was calculated as the square root of Simpson's diversity index over productive rearrangements. What TCRdb holds here is the immuneACCESS table cut down to in-frame rearrangements. Part of the clones is not present; checked against another copy, under half of the missing clones reflect an unresolved V gene, and the others are unexplained. V and J calls and clone size are given by that table; D and trimming were obtained from the DNA. This sample holds 140,000 or so clones; over 80% were observed only once. The ten largest clonotypes hold roughly 8.7% of the sample.

One collaborating source in Seattle enrolled patients during active infection and followed them longitudinally through the course of disease. Each collaborating institution followed its own protocols to collect whole blood in K2EDTA tubes. For TCRbeta analysis, collaborators shipped samples in one of three forms: frozen whole blood, isolated PBMCs, or DNA extracted from either of those sample types. The CDR3 measures 17 amino acids from cysteine to phenylalanine. The entry retains the CDR3 DNA only, 51 bases that are in frame from base 1. For this clone: This clone's antigen is unknown. Base qualities are not at hand, and no much larger clone is one base apart.

Sequenced: peripheral blood. The sequence was collected from a man aged 30 to 45 with COVID-19, enrolled during active disease. The chain is assembled from TRBV21-1 and TRBJ2-1; the D segment call TRBD2 is taken from the table without a DNA check. TRBV21-1 is noted as a pseudogene. The CDR3 sequence is CASSKFSGEAGGGEQFF. The nucleotide sequence reads as follows: TGTGCCAGCAGCAAATTCAGCGGTGAAGCGGGAGGAGGTGAGCAGTTCTTC.